This TCR beta chain appears in the sequencing data of a study of blood T cell repertoires in COVID-19. Germline V gene data show CDR1 as MDHEN and CDR2 as SYDVKM. V was pared by 5 bases and J by 1 base, with 6 bases of the junction left unmatched. CDR3 length: 17 residues. This clone has just one count. The protocol was immunoSEQ multiplex PCR, while the TCRdb copy is restricted to in-frame clones and leaves out a portion. This table holds 65,000 or so clones, approximately 80% found once. The chain uses TRBV28 and TRBJ2-5; 14 bases line up with TRBD2. This receptor was obtained from a young man with COVID-19, enrolled during active disease. Input material: peripheral blood. This CDR3 reads CASSRLAGGLRQETQYF. Here the CDR3 DNA reads TGTGCCAGCAGTCGACTAGCGGGAGGGCTACGCCAAGAGACCCAGTACTTC. Complete variable domain (other parts from reference TRBV28 and TRBJ2-5): DVKVTQSSRYLVKRTGEKVFLECVQDMDHENMFWYRQDPGLGLRLIYFSYDVKMKEKGDIPEGYSVSREKKERFSLILESASTNQTSMYLCASSRLAGGLRQETQYFGPGTRLLVL.